The present entry profiles one T cell receptor beta chain with its context. The antigen is not known. These data come from a study of T cell responses to AZD1222 COVID-19 vaccine. The study, taken as a whole, reports: Targets within unmutated variant regions were reportedly found for nearly half of spike-specific TCRs. Two AZD1222 administrations were followed by greater Spike-specific TCR breadth and depth. Mapped onto spike, vaccine-associated CD4 TCRs spanned it and were dominant at 160-218 and 743-854. Donors were chiefly white British, with a greater number of females, and clonal diversity was perhaps underestimated.

This table comes from immunoSEQ multiplex PCR, and its TCRdb copy is limited to in-frame clones, with some not included. The data show fewer than 200,000 clones, approximately 90% seen once. The CDR3 extends over 17 amino acids. Germline lookup yields CDR1 SGDLS and CDR2 YYNGEE. J gave up 3 bases and V 7 bases, and 13 bases lay outside the gene matches. This clonotype originated in an adult who received the AZD1222 COVID-19 vaccine. This chain connects TRBV9 to TRBJ2-2, with 9 nucleotides matching TRBD1. The source material was peripheral blood, sampled 28 days after the second AZD1222 dose. The CDR3 sequence: CASRPGLYRGHTGELFF. In nucleotides, the CDR3 is TGTGCCAGCCGCCCCGGGTTATACAGGGGGCACACCGGGGAGCTGTTTTTT.